This record covers a single T cell receptor beta chain. Its antigen is not identified. Germline CDR1 and CDR2: MNHEY and SVGAGI. The V gene end was trimmed by 0 bases and the J gene end by 5 bases; junction bases not matched to a gene: 5. CDR3 size: 16 residues. Clones were read by immunoSEQ multiplex PCR, and TCRdb kept only the in-frame ones, dropping some. The table includes around 80,000 clones, approximately 95% detected once. The data belong to a study of T cell clonotyping in hematopoietic cell transplantation. General study results and limits: Pathologically expanded recipient clonotypes increased progressively from day 30 to day 180 as diversity fell.

Time point denoted: recipient sample about 28 days before transplant, after cytoreduction. The chain combines TRBV6-5 with TRBJ2-7; 12 nucleotides agree with TRBD2. This receptor was obtained from a woman aged 45-65 years with acute myeloid leukemia. Some clones in this sample may be carry-over from other donors' samples. The source material was peripheral blood mononuclear cells, sampled before stem cell transplant. The CDR3 coding sequence is TGTGCCAGCAGTTACTCTGCTAGCGGGGGGGCCAACGAGCAGTACTTC. Encoded protein: CASSYSASGGANEQYF.